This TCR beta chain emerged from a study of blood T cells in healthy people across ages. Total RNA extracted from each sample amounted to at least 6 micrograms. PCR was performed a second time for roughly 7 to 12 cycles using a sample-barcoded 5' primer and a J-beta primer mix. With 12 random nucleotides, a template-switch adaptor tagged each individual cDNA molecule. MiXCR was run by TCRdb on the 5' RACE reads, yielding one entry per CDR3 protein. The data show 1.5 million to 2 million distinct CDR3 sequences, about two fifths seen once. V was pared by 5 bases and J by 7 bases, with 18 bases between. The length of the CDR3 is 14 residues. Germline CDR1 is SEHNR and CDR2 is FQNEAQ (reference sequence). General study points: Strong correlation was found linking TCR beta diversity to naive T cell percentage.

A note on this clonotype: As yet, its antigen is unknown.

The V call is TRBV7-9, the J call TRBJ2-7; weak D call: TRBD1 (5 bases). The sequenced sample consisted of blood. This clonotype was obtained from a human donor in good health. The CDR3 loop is CASSVVGAVGEQYF. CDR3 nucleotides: TGTGCCAGCAGCGTAGTAGGGGCCGTCGGGGAGCAGTACTTC.